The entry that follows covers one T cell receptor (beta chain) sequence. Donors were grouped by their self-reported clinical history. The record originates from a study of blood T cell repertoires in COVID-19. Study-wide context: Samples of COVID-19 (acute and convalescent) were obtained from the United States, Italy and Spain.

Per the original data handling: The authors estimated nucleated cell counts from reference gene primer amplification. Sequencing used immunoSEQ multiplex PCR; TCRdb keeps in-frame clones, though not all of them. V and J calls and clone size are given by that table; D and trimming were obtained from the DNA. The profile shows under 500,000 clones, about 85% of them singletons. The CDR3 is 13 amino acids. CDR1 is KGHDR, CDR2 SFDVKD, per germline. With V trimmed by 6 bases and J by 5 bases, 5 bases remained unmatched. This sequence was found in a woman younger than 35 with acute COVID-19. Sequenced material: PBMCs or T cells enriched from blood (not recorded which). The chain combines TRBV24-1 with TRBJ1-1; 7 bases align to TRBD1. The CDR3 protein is CATSKTGRTEAFF. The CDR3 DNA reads TGTGCCACCAGTAAGACAGGGCGGACTGAAGCTTTCTTT.